This T cell receptor (beta chain) is drawn from a study of blood T cell repertoires in COVID-19. Study-level information: Specimens from acute and convalescent COVID-19 originated in the United States, Italy and Spain. T cells, B-cell-depleted T cells, or PBMCs supplied cDNA or gDNA.

Study processing details: How many nucleated cells were present was estimated from reference gene primer amplification. TCRdb's copy holds only in-frame clones and misses some; the assay was immunoSEQ multiplex PCR. That table gives V, J and clone size, and the DNA gave D and trimming. The sample shows around 46,000 clones, roughly 77% of them seen only once. V lost 4 bases, J lost 5 bases, and 10 bases stayed unmatched. Looked up from germline, CDR1 is SGHTS and CDR2 is YDEGEE. The CDR3 spans 15 residues. The V gene is TRBV5-8, the J gene TRBJ1-1; 8 bases line up with TRBD1. The receptor comes from a human donor with active or convalescent COVID-19. The donor label of this sample is uncertain. The source material was peripheral blood. For the CDR3, the DNA is TGTGCCAGCAGCCTCACCTGGACAGGGTTTACTGAAGCTTTCTTT. This sequence encodes CASSLTWTGFTEAFF.